These 27 T cell receptor beta chains originate from one sample sequenced in a study of PD-L1 blockade in urothelial cancer. The time point denotes: pretreatment peripheral blood. Repertoires were generated with immunoSEQ multiplex PCR, while TCRdb's copy carries only in-frame clones and drops some. In the table there are about 55,000 clones, 75% to 90% of which are singletons. Material: PBMCs, obtained around atezolizumab (anti-PD-L1) treatment. The receptors were sampled from a man in his forties or fifties with urothelial cancer.

The chain has TRBV6-1 and TRBJ2-5, with 10 bases aligning to TRBD1. J was trimmed by 5 bases and V by 5 bases; bases with no gene match: 8. The CDR3 has 15 amino acids. Germline lookup yields CDR1 MNHNS and CDR2 SASEGT. DNA for the CDR3: TGTGCCAGCAGTACAGACAGGGGGCGAAGGGAGACCCAGTACTTC. Translating it yields CASSTDRGRRETQYF.

This chain uses TRBV7-6 with TRBJ2-1, with D tentatively TRBD1 (5 bases). From germline, CDR1 is SGHVS and CDR2 FNYEAQ. CDR3 length: 16 residues. The germline V and J ends were trimmed by 1 base and 6 bases, with 16 bases remaining between them. This chain's CDR3 is CASSLVAGLRGNEQFF. CDR3 DNA sequence: TGTGCCAGCAGCTTAGTAGCAGGGTTGAGAGGCAATGAGCAGTTCTTC. Drawing the rest from reference TRBV7-6 and TRBJ2-1, the complete variable domain is GAGVSQSPRYKVTKRGQDVALRCDPISGHVSLYWYRQALGQGPEFLTYFNYEAQQDKSGLPNDRFSAERPEGSISTLTIQRTEQRDSAMYRCASSLVAGLRGNEQFFGPGTRLTVL.

This chain joins TRBV30 and TRBJ1-3; D is uncertain. CDR3 size: 13 residues. Deletions cut 2 bases from V and 2 bases from J, with 7 bases between. Germline CDR1 reads GTSNPN; CDR2 reads SVGIG (reference sequence). In DNA, the CDR3 is TGTGCCTGGAGTCAACTAACTGGAAACACCATATATTTT. Amino acid sequence: CAWSQLTGNTIYF.

The rearrangement uses TRBV27 and TRBJ2-1; possibly TRBD1 for D (5 bases). V lost 7 bases and J 5 bases, leaving 18 bases between the germline ends. CDR1 and CDR2 from the germline V gene are MNHEY and SMNVEV (reference sequence). The CDR3 is 15 amino acids. The CDR3 protein is CASNRFRRFDNEQFF. In nucleotides, the CDR3 is TGTGCCAGCAACAGGTTTAGAAGGTTTGACAATGAGCAGTTCTTC.

The gene calls are TRBV2 and TRBJ2-7, with 7 bases identical to TRBD1. The CDR3 runs to 15 residues. Per germline, CDR1 SNHLY and CDR2 FYNNEI. After removal of 3 bases from V and 0 bases from J, the junction contained 5 bases not matched to a gene. The CDR3 reads CASSDRDSYSYEQYF. The CDR3 DNA sequence: TGTGCCAGCAGTGATAGGGACAGTTACTCCTACGAGCAGTACTTC.

The V call is TRBV4-1, the J call TRBJ1-4; 7 nucleotides agree with TRBD1. The junction had 5 bases not matched to a gene; V was cut back by 0 bases and J by 4 bases. The germline CDR1 and CDR2 sequences are MGHRA and YSYEKL. The CDR3 is made up of 16 amino acids. CDR3 residues: CASSQEGGRGNEKLFF. The CDR3 region has the DNA TGCGCCAGCAGCCAAGAAGGGGGCCGGGGTAATGAAAAACTGTTTTTT.

This rearrangement joins TRBV19 to TRBJ1-2; D uncertain. Trimming pared 7 bases from V and 8 bases from J, leaving 11 bases between. CDR3 length equals 11 residues. CDR1 LNHDA and CDR2 SQIVND come from the germline V gene (reference sequence). CDR3 in amino acids: CASTYNFGYTF. CDR3 coding DNA: TGTGCCAGTACTTATAACTTCGGCTACACCTTC.

The chain has TRBV5-1 and TRBJ2-3; weak D call: TRBD1 (5 bases). Per the germline V gene, CDR1 is SGHRS and CDR2 is YFSETQ. This CDR3 has 16 residues. Trimming took off 0 bases at V and 2 bases at J, with 13 bases between the two ends. The CDR3 loop reads CASSLDGRVYTDTQYF. The CDR3 DNA reads TGCGCCAGCAGCTTGGATGGCAGGGTCTACACAGATACGCAGTATTTT.

This sequence joins TRBV25-1 and TRBJ2-3; 12 positions agree with TRBD2. The CDR3 length is 15 residues. V shed 4 bases and J 4 bases; nucleotides not matched to a gene: 3. Germline CDR1 MGHDK, CDR2 SYGVNS. CDR3 amino acids: CASSGASGRADTQYF. The CDR3 bases are TGTGCCAGCAGTGGGGCTAGCGGGAGGGCAGATACGCAGTATTTT.

The chain couples TRBV5-1 to TRBJ2-3; 11 bases map to TRBD2. CDR1 and CDR2 (germline): SGHRS, YFSETQ. With V trimmed by 2 bases and J by 4 bases, 6 bases remained unmatched. The CDR3 totals 16 residues. CDR3 sequence: CASSFALAGGSDTQYF. The CDR3 DNA reads TGCGCCAGCAGCTTTGCGCTAGCGGGGGGATCAGATACGCAGTATTTT.

The CDR3 DNA reads TGTGCCAGCAGCCTACAGGGGGCTTGGAACACTGAAGCTTTCTTT. Protein product: CASSLQGAWNTEAFF. The chain combines TRBV6-5 with TRBJ1-1; 9 positions agree with TRBD1. The CDR3 is made up of 15 amino acids. Losses at the gene ends were 6 bases for V and 1 base for J; bases not matched to a gene: 6. In germline, CDR1 is MNHEY, CDR2 SVGAGI.

The chain couples TRBV5-1 to TRBJ2-7, with 9 bases matching TRBD2. From germline, CDR1 is SGHRS and CDR2 YFSETQ. This CDR3 has 14 residues. J gave up 5 bases and V 6 bases, and 9 bases lay outside the gene matches. Written as DNA, the CDR3 is TGCGCCAGCAACAAAGCGGGAGGTTCTAACGAGCAGTACTTC. Residues: CASNKAGGSNEQYF.

This rearrangement joins TRBV15 to TRBJ2-7, with a weak D call TRBD2 (6 bases). Deletions cut 1 base from V and 1 base from J, with 11 bases between. Germline V gene sequence: CDR1 LNHNV, CDR2 YYDKDF (reference sequence). The CDR3 is made up of 15 amino acids. CDR3 sequence reads: CATSRALADSYEQYF. CDR3 in DNA: TGTGCCACCAGCAGAGCGTTAGCGGATTCCTACGAGCAGTACTTC.

The chain employs TRBV5-3 and TRBJ1-1, with D perhaps TRBD1 (5 bases). TRBV5-3 is reported as an ORF; its role is uncertain. V lost 2 bases and J lost 0, with 14 bases in between. The CDR3 has 16 amino acids. The chain's CDR3 is CARSLKPRGLNTEAFF. DNA of the CDR3: TGTGCCAGAAGCTTAAAACCAAGGGGCCTGAACACTGAAGCTTTCTTT.

The rearrangement links TRBV15 to TRBJ1-1; TRBD1 aligns across 12 bases. The CDR3 has 15 amino acids. V lost 8 bases to trimming and J lost 7 bases; unmatched junction nucleotides: 11. From germline, CDR1 is LNHNV and CDR2 YYDKDF (reference sequence). DNA for the CDR3: TGTGCCACCGATTTAGGGGACAGGGGGCGGGTTGAAGCTTTCTTT. This gives the protein CATDLGDRGRVEAFF. The full variable domain, in which reference TRBV15 and TRBJ1-1 provide the parts outside the CDR3, is DAMVIQNPRYQVTQFGKPVTLSCSQTLNHNVMYWYQQKSSQAPKLLFHYYDKDFNNEADTPDNFQSRRPNTSFCFLDIRSPGLGDTAMYLCATDLGDRGRVEAFFGQGTRLTVV.

The V gene is TRBV12-5, the J gene TRBJ2-2, with D tentatively TRBD2 (7 bases). The CDR3 consists of 14 residues. Germline lookup yields CDR1 LGHNT and CDR2 FRNRAP. The V and J ends lost 5 bases and 7 bases respectively, with 14 bases between them. The CDR3 DNA is TGTGCTAGTGGTGTTGAGGGGGGGCACGGGGAGCTGTTTTTT. Protein: CASGVEGGHGELFF.

CDR3 sequence (DNA): TGTGCCAGCAGCCAGGTCAGGCTTACCGGGGAGCTGTTTTTT. Its protein is CASSQVRLTGELFF. V gene TRBV14 combines with J gene TRBJ2-2; no definite D call. V lost 3 bases to trimming and J lost 5 bases, with 10 bases between them. Germline V lookup: CDR1 SGHDN, CDR2 FVKESK. The CDR3 is made up of 14 amino acids.

In its sample, this clone was seen once. This chain links TRBV28 with TRBJ2-7, with TRBD2 matching 14 bases. V dropped 6 bases and J dropped 5; count of bases not matched to a gene: 6. Germline V gene sequence: CDR1 MDHEN, CDR2 SYDVKM. The CDR3 totals 15 residues. The CDR3 loop reads CASRPTSGRAHEQYF. CDR3 coding DNA: TGTGCCAGCAGACCGACTAGCGGGAGGGCCCACGAGCAGTACTTC. Complete variable domain (other parts from reference TRBV28 and TRBJ2-7): DVKVTQSSRYLVKRTGEKVFLECVQDMDHENMFWYRQDPGLGLRLIYFSYDVKMKEKGDIPEGYSVSREKKERFSLILESASTNQTSMYLCASRPTSGRAHEQYFGPGTRLTVT.

The gene calls are TRBV9 and TRBJ2-1, with 12 bases fitting TRBD2. This CDR3 is 18 amino acids long. CDR1 SGDLS and CDR2 YYNGEE come from the germline V gene. The V gene end was trimmed by 4 bases and the J gene end by 9 bases; junction bases not matched to a gene: 17. The CDR3 spells CASSPSGTSGPWNSEQFF. The CDR3 nucleotides are TGTGCCAGCAGCCCCAGCGGGACTAGCGGGCCCTGGAACAGTGAGCAGTTCTTC.

The chain recombines TRBV20-1 with TRBJ2-7, with D unresolved. CDR1 and CDR2 from the germline V gene are DFQATT and SNEGSKA (reference sequence). V was shortened by 0 bases and J by 11 bases, with 11 bases between the two germline ends. CDR3 length: 11 amino acids. CDR3 sequence reads: CSAREPEREYF. CDR3 nucleotide sequence: TGCAGTGCTAGAGAACCGGAACGGGAGTACTTC.

V usage is TRBV27 and J usage is TRBJ2-1; D not certain. The germline V and J ends were trimmed by 3 bases and 6 bases, with 18 bases remaining between them. The CDR3 runs to 16 residues. Germline V gene data show CDR1 as MNHEY and CDR2 as SMNVEV (reference sequence). CDR3 in DNA: TGTGCCAGCAGTTTTACCCCAAGACTCGAGGTCAATGAGCAGTTCTTC. It encodes CASSFTPRLEVNEQFF.

Only a few counts were recorded for this clone. The gene calls are TRBV7-9 and TRBJ2-7, with D possibly TRBD2 on 5 matching bases. The CDR3 has 15 residues. Germline CDR1 reads SEHNR; CDR2 reads FQNEAQ (reference sequence). Trimming left V 8 bases short and J 0 bases short, with 17 bases between. CDR3 in amino acids: CASWGEDASSYEQYF. In DNA form, the CDR3 reads TGTGCCAGCTGGGGAGAGGACGCAAGCTCCTACGAGCAGTACTTC.

This clone was picked up a small number of times. The chain has TRBV5-1 and TRBJ1-1; no clear D. CDR1 and CDR2 (germline): SGHRS, YFSETQ. This CDR3 is built from 13 residues. The germline V and J ends were trimmed by 2 bases and 11 bases, with 16 bases remaining between them. The CDR3 reads CASSLEVVGMAFF. The CDR3 nucleotides read TGCGCCAGCAGCTTAGAGGTGGTGGGTATGGCTTTCTTT.

The rearrangement joins TRBV27 to TRBJ2-7, with TRBD2 matching 9 bases. The CDR3 length is 16 residues. The junction had 8 bases not matched to a gene; V was cut back by 2 bases and J by 3 bases. From germline, CDR1 is MNHEY and CDR2 SMNVEV (reference sequence). The CDR3 spells CASSLGSSGALYEQYF. CDR3 in DNA: TGTGCCAGCAGTTTAGGATCTAGCGGGGCCCTCTACGAGCAGTACTTC.

The chain is built from TRBV27 and TRBJ1-2, with 7 nucleotides matching TRBD1. The length of the CDR3 is 15 residues. The germline V gene has CDR1 MNHEY and CDR2 SMNVEV (reference sequence). The junction had 16 bases not matched to a gene; V was cut back by 7 bases and J by 8 bases. The CDR3: CASNLSGQGVGGYTF. In DNA form, the CDR3 reads TGTGCCAGCAATCTCTCGGGTCAGGGGGTCGGCGGCTACACCTTC.

The chain combines TRBV6-4 with TRBJ2-1; TRBD2 aligns across 8 bases. CDR1 and CDR2 from the germline V gene are MRHNA and SNTAGT. The CDR3 is made up of 15 amino acids. The V and J ends lost 4 bases and 10 bases, in that order; junction bases with no gene match: 12. Here the CDR3 reads CASSAAGGRFGEQFF. DNA of the CDR3: TGTGCCAGCAGTGCCGCGGGGGGTCGGTTTGGCGAGCAGTTCTTC.

This sequence joins TRBV10-2 and TRBJ2-1; 9 bases match TRBD1. Looked up from germline, CDR1 is WSHSY and CDR2 is SAAADI. This CDR3 has 15 residues. The trim removed 5 bases at V and 3 bases at J, leaving 5 bases unmatched. In DNA form, the CDR3 reads TGCGCCAGCAGTCGAACAGGGGGCCGCTACAATGAGCAGTTCTTC. Protein product: CASSRTGGRYNEQFF.